This T cell receptor beta chain derives from a study of blood T cell repertoires in COVID-19 (TCRdb year 2020). For the wider study: The collaborator samples originated in the United States, Italy and Spain and spanned the acute and convalescent phases of COVID-19. The material from the prospective study consisted of cDNA or gDNA derived from T cells, B-cell-depleted T cells, or PBMCs. The dataset comprised deeply sampled blood TCRbeta repertoires from subjects exposed to, actively infected with, or recovered from COVID-19. The repertoires were released in a freely available public database meant as a resource for research on the immune response to SARS-CoV-2. The samples were drawn from two sources: the first 160 participants of the ongoing ImmuneRACE study, and fewer than 1,500 subjects contributed by 6 global collaborators. Sample metadata almost always included a de-identified subject ID, COVID-19 status, age in years and sex. Where available, HLA class I and class II types were taken from metadata supplied by the sample provider and were not determined by assay-based typing.

Only one count was recorded for this clone. The antigen it recognizes is unknown. No much larger clonotype is one base removed from it; base qualities were not supplied. Participants in the prospective study were enrolled through a virtual design, were aged about 18 to 100 years, and lived in approximately 25 United States geographic areas. In the prospective study, cohorts were assigned on the basis of participant-reported clinical history obtained from a screening survey and a study questionnaire. A participant counted as exposed if, within 2 weeks of entering the study, that participant had been in contact with someone who had a PCR-confirmed or clinician-diagnosed COVID-19 case. In the prospective study, whole blood, serum and a nasopharyngeal or oropharyngeal swab were collected from each participant by mobile phlebotomists. Participants in the prospective study had the option to provide additional blood draws and questionnaires over a 2-month period. Prospective study blood samples were shipped either frozen or at room temperature before DNA extraction.

What the authors observed across the whole study: The quantity of clinical and demographic metadata differed by source and by participant and was supplied without curation.

The V and J ends are trimmed by 9 bases and 10 bases, leaving 18 bases between them. Spanning cysteine to phenylalanine, the CDR3 consists of 12 amino acids. Just CDR3 DNA is preserved here, 36 bases in frame from base 1. CDR1 and CDR2 (LNHNV, YYDKDF) derive from the germline V gene (reference sequence). TCRbeta CDR3 regions were amplified from genomic DNA using the immunoSEQ Assay, a bias-controlled multiplex PCR. Per the authors' processing: The number of nucleated cells in each sample was estimated from the amplification of reference gene primers within the assay. Sequence reads were collapsed and filtered to measure the absolute abundance of every unique TCRbeta CDR3 rearrangement. For each sample, productive Simpson clonality was calculated as the square root of Simpson's diversity index over productive rearrangements. TCRdb re-hosts the immuneACCESS table, in-frame sequences only. Its copies lack some clones; in the studies checked, an unresolved V gene accounts for under half of them, and the cause for the rest is not known. D and trimming come from the DNA, and the V and J calls and clone size come from that table. The sample table shows a few hundred thousand clones, and approximately 84% are seen once. The biggest ten clones account for about 6.2% of the sample.

This TCR came from a woman in her forties or fifties who had been exposed to COVID-19. The sequence is built from TRBV15 and TRBJ1-1, with TRBD1 perhaps the D gene, on 5 matching bases. Input material: PBMCs or T cells enriched from blood (not recorded which). The base sequence is TGTGCCACTAGGGGACTTGACAGACGAGCTTTCTTT. Its protein product is CATRGLDRRAFF. Reference TRBV15 and TRBJ1-1 genes cover what lies past the CDR3, so the full variable domain is DAMVIQNPRYQVTQFGKPVTLSCSQTLNHNVMYWYQQKSSQAPKLLFHYYDKDFNNEADTPDNFQSRRPNTSFCFLDIRSPGLGDTAMYLCATRGLDRRAFFGQGTRLTVV.